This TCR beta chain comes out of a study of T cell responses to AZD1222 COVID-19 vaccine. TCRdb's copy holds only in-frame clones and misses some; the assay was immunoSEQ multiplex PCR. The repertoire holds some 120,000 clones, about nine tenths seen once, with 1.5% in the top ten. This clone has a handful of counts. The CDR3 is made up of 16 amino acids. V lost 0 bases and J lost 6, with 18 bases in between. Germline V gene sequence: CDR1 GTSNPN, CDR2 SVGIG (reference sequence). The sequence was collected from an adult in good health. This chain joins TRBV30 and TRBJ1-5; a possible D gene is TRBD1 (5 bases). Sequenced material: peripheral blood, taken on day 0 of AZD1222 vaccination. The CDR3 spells CAWSVGSGSSTQPQHF. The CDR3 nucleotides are TGTGCCTGGAGTGTAGGATCAGGGTCGTCTACTCAGCCCCAGCATTTT.